This TCR beta chain is drawn from a study of blood T cell repertoires in COVID-19. Overall study: Donors in the United States, Italy and Spain gave samples during acute or convalescent COVID-19. T cells, B-cell-depleted T cells, or PBMCs provided the cDNA or gDNA that served as material.

As processed by the authors: Scientists estimated how many nucleated cells there were by amplifying reference gene primers. Repertoires were generated with immunoSEQ multiplex PCR, while TCRdb's copy carries only in-frame clones and drops some. V, J and clone size derive from that table, while D and trimming were established from the DNA sequence. The table lists 95,000 to 150,000 clones, just over 70% of them singletons. Germline loops: CDR1 MGHRA, CDR2 YSYEKL. Trimming removed 1 base from V and 4 bases from J, with 22 bases in between. The CDR3 extends over 18 amino acids. V usage is TRBV4-1 and J usage is TRBJ1-1, with D perhaps TRBD1 (6 bases). This sequence was found in a human donor with acute or convalescent COVID-19. The donor label of this sample is uncertain. Material: peripheral blood. CDR3 residues: CASSQVALGAFKVTEAFF. The CDR3 DNA is TGCGCCAGCAGCCAAGTGGCATTGGGGGCTTTCAAGGTCACTGAAGCTTTCTTT.